The rows below give T cell receptor beta chains drawn from one sample of a study of monozygotic twins with inflammatory bowel disease. Each CDR3 protein gets one entry in TCRdb, which reprocessed the 5' RACE reads and gives no DNA. There are some 200,000 distinct CDR3 sequences in the sample, with more than 7.5% held by the top ten. The sample consisted of blood. The receptors come from a human donor with ulcerative colitis or Crohn's disease, or a healthy co-twin of an affected twin (not recorded which). Both conserved end residues are part of each CDR3.

TRBJ1-1,TRBV5-1,CASTEQGNTEAFF
TRBJ2-7,TRBV29-1,CSVDPGQGISEQYF
TRBJ2-7,TRBV19,CASSMKGPYEQYF
TRBJ2-3,TRBV30,CDWGAGGAEDTQYF
TRBJ1-6,TRBV18,CASWTGENSPLHF
TRBJ2-5,TRBV4-1,CASSQSQAAGSSQETQYF
TRBJ1-4,TRBV18,CASSPRGVPEKLFF
TRBJ2-7,TRBV29-1,CSVAGPYEQYF
TRBJ1-1,TRBV7-2,CASSVSGGLNTEAFF
TRBJ2-5,TRBV24-1,CATSDGWGETQYF
TRBJ2-7,TRBV6-1,CASSDPTGFEQYF
TRBJ1-2,TRBV5-1,CASSFDRQDGYTF
TRBJ2-7,TRBV20-1,CSARGPGSIYEQYF
TRBJ2-6,TRBV19,CASSRTGDGANVLTF
TRBJ1-5,TRBV12-3/TRBV12-4,CASRAVDQPQHF
TRBJ1-5,TRBV6-5,CASSLGAGGNQPQHF
TRBJ1-6,TRBV12-3/TRBV12-4,CASSFGSGGTLHF
TRBJ2-6,TRBV18,CASSPLTGALSSGANVLTF
TRBJ1-1,TRBV18,CAGAPSGTNTEAFF
TRBJ2-5,TRBV5-6,CASSLRVSDQETQYF
TRBJ2-1,TRBV7-9,CASSQTSGAHREQFF
TRBJ2-1,TRBV5-4,CASSLGAGLDNEQFF
TRBJ1-5,TRBV3-1,CASSDRVSNQPQHF
TRBJ1-1,TRBV12-3/TRBV12-4,CASSFQGYVTEAFF
TRBJ1-4,TRBV30,CAWSETGLGELFF
TRBJ2-3,TRBV6-6,CASTGQGLPDTQYF
TRBJ1-2,TRBV15,CATSRDQALSYGYTF
TRBJ2-5,TRBV9,CASSVGGGGNRETQYF
TRBJ2-1,TRBV28,CASSLDRTGPEFF
TRBJ1-5,TRBV19,CASSPQQGNQPQHF
TRBJ2-3,TRBV10-3,CAISESGTKGSDTQYF
TRBJ2-2,TRBV6-5,CASSLLAGENTGELFF
TRBJ1-5,TRBV20-1,CSARQGGNQPQHF
TRBJ2-4,TRBV7-9,CASSRPEPQENIQYF
TRBJ2-1,TRBV6-2/TRBV6-3,CASRLNHNEQFF
TRBJ1-1,TRBV6-1,CASRQGQLNTEAFF
TRBJ2-1,TRBV3-1,CASSQEYEQFF
TRBJ2-7,TRBV6-5,CASASRGFYEQYF
TRBJ1-1,TRBV5-4,CASSLVGGSVTEAFF
TRBJ2-1,TRBV11-1,CASEGRAGGPSNEQFF
TRBJ2-1,TRBV24-1,CATKGSLAGGNYNEQFF
TRBJ2-1,TRBV7-3,CASSPNPEGTNEQFF
TRBJ1-1,TRBV4-2,CASSQDAAWDTEAFF
TRBJ2-1,TRBV7-2,CASSLGRGRDEQFF
TRBJ1-1,TRBV20-1,CSASNQGASEAFF
TRBJ1-6,TRBV12-3/TRBV12-4,CASSPRQGSNSPLHF
TRBJ1-5,TRBV20-1,CSAGQGVSNQPQHF
TRBJ1-3,TRBV5-4,CASSLGGGRNTIYF
TRBJ1-1,TRBV12-3/TRBV12-4,CASSFPGTVEAFF
TRBJ2-1,TRBV2,CATRQGAVNEQFF
TRBJ1-1,TRBV11-2,CASSLDGGQYASFF
TRBJ1-5,TRBV19,CASRVDLEPQHF